Listed below are T cell receptor beta chains from one sample, sequenced in a study of human thymus T cells. Using immunoSEQ multiplex PCR, the repertoire was profiled, and TCRdb retains in-frame clones only, with some absent. The table shows tens of thousands of clones, with approximately 97% occurring only once. Sequences were obtained from thymus tissue. The receptors shown here come from a boy under two years old with a congenital heart defect but otherwise immunologically healthy. Both conserved end residues are part of each CDR3. Each record gives: V gene, CDR3 length, J gene, CDR3 protein.

V gene: TRBV30
CDR3 length: 16
J gene: TRBJ1-5
CDR3 protein: CAWSPKMRDLNQPQHF

V gene: TRBV7-9
CDR3 length: 17
J gene: TRBJ2-5
CDR3 protein: CASSLRPGTGSRETQYF

V gene: TRBV4-1
CDR3 length: 16
J gene: TRBJ2-7
CDR3 protein: CASSQEAGGAPGEQYF

V gene: TRBV11-2
CDR3 length: 15
J gene: TRBJ1-3
CDR3 protein: CASSGTQGTGNTIYF

V gene: TRBV19
CDR3 length: 18
J gene: TRBJ2-3
CDR3 protein: CASNPVGLAGPSTDTQYF

V gene: TRBV5-1
CDR3 length: 13
J gene: TRBJ1-3
CDR3 protein: CASSLGFGNTIYF

V gene: TRBV28
CDR3 length: 17
J gene: TRBJ2-5
CDR3 protein: CASSLFRDRVTQGTQYF

V gene: TRBV18
CDR3 length: 16
J gene: TRBJ2-7
CDR3 protein: CASSHQEESVGGEQYF

V gene: TRBV7-9
CDR3 length: 15
J gene: TRBJ1-1
CDR3 protein: CASSLFRGLNTEAFF

V gene: TRBV7-6
CDR3 length: 17
J gene: TRBJ2-6
CDR3 protein: CASSPPRAGSGANVLTF

V gene: TRBV14
CDR3 length: 14
J gene: TRBJ2-7
CDR3 protein: CASSQRQRDYEQYF

V gene: TRBV28
CDR3 length: 14
J gene: TRBJ1-5
CDR3 protein: CASSFRGGNQPQHF

V gene: TRBV6-6
CDR3 length: 11
J gene: TRBJ2-5
CDR3 protein: CASSYPPRQYF

V gene: TRBV4-1
CDR3 length: 15
J gene: TRBJ2-7
CDR3 protein: CASSQDRGVLWEQYF

V gene: TRBV6-4
CDR3 length: 14
J gene: TRBJ2-1
CDR3 protein: CASSERLDYNEQFF

V gene: TRBV5-8
CDR3 length: 14
J gene: TRBJ2-4
CDR3 protein: CASSSIQGLNIQYF

V gene: TRBV7-8
CDR3 length: 19
J gene: TRBJ2-4
CDR3 protein: CASSTTRPGRGDDVGIQYF

V gene: TRBV21-1
CDR3 length: 12
J gene: TRBJ1-1
CDR3 protein: CARGWGDTEAFF

V gene: TRBV20-1
CDR3 length: 11
J gene: TRBJ2-1
CDR3 protein: CSAERESEQFF

V gene: TRBV6-6
CDR3 length: 14
J gene: TRBJ2-7
CDR3 protein: CASLGGLIQSEQYF

V gene: TRBV18
CDR3 length: 14
J gene: TRBJ1-3
CDR3 protein: CASSPVDEKNTIYF

V gene: TRBV27
CDR3 length: 14
J gene: TRBJ1-5
CDR3 protein: CASSSYRGGQPQHF

V gene: TRBV10-1
CDR3 length: 15
J gene: TRBJ2-7
CDR3 protein: CASSTGANRSYEQYF

V gene: TRBV10-3
CDR3 length: 14
J gene: TRBJ1-2
CDR3 protein: CAIKLRAPDVSYTF

V gene: TRBV19
CDR3 length: 19
J gene: TRBJ2-7
CDR3 protein: CASSIRHYTAGPTSYEQYF

V gene: TRBV5-1
CDR3 length: 16
J gene: TRBJ1-1
CDR3 protein: CASSRDSFRQNTEAFF

V gene: TRBV10-1
CDR3 length: 18
J gene: TRBJ2-2
CDR3 protein: CAKLGVREGRQIAGELFF

V gene: TRBV5-6
CDR3 length: 17
J gene: TRBJ2-3
CDR3 protein: CASSAPGQLVSTDTQYF

V gene: TRBV19
CDR3 length: 13
J gene: TRBJ1-4
CDR3 protein: CASSIGRHEKLFF

V gene: TRBV20-1
CDR3 length: 11
J gene: TRBJ1-1
CDR3 protein: CSAIENTEAFF

V gene: TRBV28
CDR3 length: 17
J gene: TRBJ1-1
CDR3 protein: CASSLKTPGQGNTEAFF

V gene: TRBV27
CDR3 length: 15
J gene: TRBJ2-6
CDR3 protein: CASSFIKPGANVLTF

V gene: TRBV6-4
CDR3 length: 17
J gene: TRBJ2-7
CDR3 protein: CASKEGTQRSSPREQYF

V gene: TRBV7-2
CDR3 length: 15
J gene: TRBJ2-5
CDR3 protein: CASSPDDGRRETQYF

V gene: TRBV9
CDR3 length: 21
J gene: TRBJ1-2
CDR3 protein: CASSGTLPPPGQGAPNYGYTF

V gene: TRBV27
CDR3 length: 15
J gene: -
CDR3 protein: CASSPSPGAGYEQYF

V gene: TRBV30
CDR3 length: 20
J gene: TRBJ1-3
CDR3 protein: CAWSVYNSGTGNPSGNTIYF

V gene: TRBV9
CDR3 length: 12
J gene: TRBJ2-7
CDR3 protein: CASSVEGSEQYF

V gene: TRBV5-6
CDR3 length: 17
J gene: TRBJ2-1
CDR3 protein: CASSSSDRISRIGEQFF

V gene: TRBV27
CDR3 length: 20
J gene: TRBJ2-6
CDR3 protein: CASSALAQDQGSSGANVLTF

V gene: TRBV28
CDR3 length: 14
J gene: TRBJ1-1
CDR3 protein: CASSLFGADTEAFF

V gene: TRBV5-6
CDR3 length: 16
J gene: TRBJ2-1
CDR3 protein: CASSLYRGLGYNEQFF

V gene: TRBV4-2
CDR3 length: 17
J gene: TRBJ2-7
CDR3 protein: CASSQELDVGTVYEQYF

V gene: TRBV5-6
CDR3 length: 17
J gene: TRBJ1-4
CDR3 protein: CASSGTPGTGMNEKLFF

V gene: TRBV6-1
CDR3 length: 16
J gene: TRBJ2-1
CDR3 protein: CASSEPITTSYNEQFF

V gene: TRBV4-2
CDR3 length: 16
J gene: TRBJ2-5
CDR3 protein: CASSQWGRRSQETQYF

V gene: TRBV10-3
CDR3 length: 17
J gene: TRBJ2-3
CDR3 protein: CAISNTGNGAGTDTQYF

V gene: TRBV19
CDR3 length: 15
J gene: TRBJ2-5
CDR3 protein: CASSLPGSLKETQYF

V gene: TRBV4-3
CDR3 length: 17
J gene: TRBJ1-4
CDR3 protein: CASSQEVDGSPNEKLFF

V gene: TRBV5-1
CDR3 length: 14
J gene: TRBJ1-1
CDR3 protein: CASSPGQGHTEAFF

V gene: TRBV27
CDR3 length: 15
J gene: TRBJ1-1
CDR3 protein: CASSLGDSENTEAFF

V gene: TRBV4-1
CDR3 length: 16
J gene: TRBJ2-3
CDR3 protein: CASSQEGQGLTDTQYF

V gene: TRBV4-1
CDR3 length: 18
J gene: TRBJ2-5
CDR3 protein: CASSQEGGTVQRGETQYF

V gene: TRBV5-6
CDR3 length: 13
J gene: TRBJ1-1
CDR3 protein: CASSVGGRTEAFF

V gene: TRBV18
CDR3 length: 18
J gene: TRBJ2-6
CDR3 protein: CASSPIPQGYSGANVLTF